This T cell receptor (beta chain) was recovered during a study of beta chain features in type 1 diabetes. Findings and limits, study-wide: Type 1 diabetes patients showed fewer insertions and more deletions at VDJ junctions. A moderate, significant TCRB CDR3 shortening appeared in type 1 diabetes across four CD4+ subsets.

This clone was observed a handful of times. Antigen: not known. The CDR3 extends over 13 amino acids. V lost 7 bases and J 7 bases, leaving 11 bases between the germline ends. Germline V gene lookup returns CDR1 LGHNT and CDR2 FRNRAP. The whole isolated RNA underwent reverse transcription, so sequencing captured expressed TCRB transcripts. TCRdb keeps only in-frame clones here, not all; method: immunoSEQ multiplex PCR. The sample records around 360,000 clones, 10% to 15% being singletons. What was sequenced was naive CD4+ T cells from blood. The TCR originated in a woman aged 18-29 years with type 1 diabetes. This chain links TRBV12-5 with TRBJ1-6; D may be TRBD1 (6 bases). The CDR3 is CASALQGNSPLHF. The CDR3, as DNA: TGTGCTAGTGCCCTACAGGGAAATTCACCCCTCCACTTT.